This T cell receptor beta chain was documented in a study of human T cells and chemical hapten exposure. Whole-study results and caveats: Following DPC sensitization, TCRs present above 1 in 1000 frequency showed no change.

CDR3 size: 13 residues. CDR1 is SQVTM and CDR2 is ANQGSEA in the germline V gene. Between the trimmed V and J ends, which lost 5 bases and 5 bases, there was a span of 15 bases. This clonotype was counted ten times or more. Its target is not known. Documented time point: healthy volunteer bleed at 6 weeks. The authors' total RNA extraction used unfractionated whole blood. Each CDR3 protein gets one entry after TCRdb re-called the RACE reads with MiXCR. The sample lists about 70,000 distinct CDR3 sequences, approximately 6.5% occurring once. The origin of this receptor is a female donor in good health. Some clones in this sample may be carry-over from other donors' samples. Sequencing was carried out using whole blood. V is TRBV29-1 and J is TRBJ1-1, with a tentative D call TRBD1 (6 bases). The DNA of the CDR3 is TGCAGCGTTTGCACGGGAAGGGGGACTGAAGCTTTCTTT. This gives the protein CSVCTGRGTEAFF.